The 18 T cell receptor beta chains below all came from one sample that was sequenced in a study of molecular identifiers for immune sequencing clone quantification. TCRdb passed the PCR reads through MiXCR, listing each CDR3 protein once. The profile shows over 600,000 distinct CDR3 sequences, about 20% of them singletons. Sequencing was performed on naive CD8+ T cells from blood, with Jurkat cell RNA spiked in. Regarding subset: FACS-sorted CD8+CD4-CCR7+CD45RA+ naive T cells. Receptors originate from a human donor in good health. Some libraries in this study had Jurkat cell RNA spiked in.

About this clonotype: A much larger clone differs from this one at a single base, so this may be a read error. The gene calls are TRBV6-2 or TRBV6-3 and TRBJ2-3; no firm D call. This CDR3 contains 14 residues. V lost 2 bases and J 0 bases, leaving 6 bases between the germline ends. Germline CDR1 MNHEY, CDR2 SVGEGT. CDR3: CASSYVSSTDTQYF. The CDR3, as DNA: TGTGCCAGCAGTTACGTGAGTAGCACAGATACGCAGTATTTT.

This clonotype was seen a handful of times. The V and J genes are TRBV24-1 and TRBJ1-5, with D unresolved. Germline lookup yields CDR1 KGHDR and CDR2 SFDVKD. With 2 bases removed from V and 1 base from J, the gap between germline ends came to 5 bases. This CDR3 region has 14 residues. The CDR3 spells CATSDSGSNQPQHF. CDR3 DNA sequence: TGTGCCACCAGTGATTCTGGGAGCAATCAGCCCCAGCATTTT.

This clonotype has more than one count but fewer than ten. This rearrangement joins TRBV4-3 to TRBJ2-1; TRBD1 aligns across 7 bases. This CDR3 region has 16 residues. The V gene's germline CDR1 is LGHNA and CDR2 YSLEER. The trim removed 4 bases at V and 4 bases at J, leaving 10 bases unmatched. The CDR3 DNA sequence: TGCGCCAGCAGCCCCACCGCTGGGACAGCGTACAATGAGCAGTTCTTC. It translates to CASSPTAGTAYNEQFF.

The chain couples TRBV6-2 or TRBV6-3 to TRBJ1-1; no clear D gene. V was cut by 2 bases and J by 0 bases, with 7 bases left in between. Germline CDR1 and CDR2: MNHEY and SVGEGT. This CDR3 is 14 amino acids long. The CDR3 DNA follows: TGTGCCAGCAGTTACGGAGGAGTGAACACTGAAGCTTTCTTT. Translation: CASSYGGVNTEAFF.

This clonotype was seen a handful of times. The rearrangement links TRBV4-1 to TRBJ2-7; 9 positions agree with TRBD1. Germline V gives CDR1 MGHRA, CDR2 YSYEKL. V lost 0 bases and J lost 4; bases outside the gene matches: 7. The CDR3 is 16 amino acids. This CDR3 is CASSQDWPQGAYEQYF. DNA for the CDR3: TGCGCCAGCAGCCAAGATTGGCCACAGGGGGCTTACGAGCAGTACTTC.

This clonotype was counted once. The junction departs from the called germline gene at one end, perhaps through a read error. The rearrangement uses TRBV24-1 and TRBJ2-5; D is undetermined. The CDR3 is 13 amino acids. In germline, CDR1 is KGHDR, CDR2 SFDVKD. CDR3 bases: TGTGCCACCAGCAAAGGTTCCGGAGAGATCCAGTACTTC. This gives the protein CATSKGSGEIQYF.

A note on this clonotype: It may be a read error: a sequence one base away is much more abundant. The chain uses TRBV12-3 or TRBV12-4 and TRBJ2-3; the D gene is possibly TRBD2 (5 bases). Trimming left V 1 base short and J 4 bases short, with 12 bases between. The CDR3 has 15 residues. The CDR3 DNA reads as TGTGCCAGCAGTTTAGTCCGGGGTTCGGCAGATACGCAGTATTTT. Amino acids: CASSLVRGSADTQYF.

This clonotype showed up just once. This may be a read error, as it is one base from a much larger clone. The rearrangement links TRBV11-2 to TRBJ2-3, with 11 nucleotides matching TRBD2. Germline-derived CDR1 and CDR2 are SGHAT and FQNNGV. CDR3 length: 16 residues. CDR3 DNA sequence: TGTGCCGGCAGCCTACGACTAGCGGGGAGGGGAGATACGCAGTATTTT. Encoded protein: CAGSLRLAGRGDTQYF. Filled out from reference TRBV11-2 and TRBJ2-3, the complete variable domain reads EAGVAQSPRYKIIEKRQSVAFWCNPISGHATLYWYQQILGQGPKLLIQFQNNGVVDDSQLPKDRFSAERLKGVDSTLKIQPAKLEDSAVYLCAGSLRLAGRGDTQYFGPGTRLTVL.

V is TRBV5-3 and J is TRBJ2-7; D could derive from TRBD1 or TRBD2 (6 bases each). TRBV5-3 is noted as an ORF with a role that remains uncertain. Trimming left V 8 bases short and J 0 bases short, with 18 bases between. The CDR3 is made up of 15 amino acids. The CDR3 here is CASGLVRGPSYEQYF. DNA of the CDR3: TGTGCCAGCGGCTTGGTTCGGGGGCCCTCCTACGAGCAGTACTTC.

Concerning this clonotype: This may come from a read error, since a much larger clone is one base off. The chain uses TRBV12-3 or TRBV12-4 and TRBJ1-1; a possible D gene is TRBD1 (5 bases). This CDR3 contains 14 residues. V was shortened by 5 bases and J by 2 bases, with 12 bases between the two germline ends. CDR3 sequence (DNA): TGTGCCAGCAGTGGGAGACAGCTAAACACTGAAGCTTTCTTT. Its protein is CASSGRQLNTEAFF.

This clonotype was recorded many times. The chain's CDR3 is CASSLADRRTQHF. The CDR3 DNA reads as TGTGCCAGCAGCTTGGCAGACAGGAGGACCCAGCATTTT. This chain links TRBV5-8 with TRBJ1-5; a possible D gene is TRBD1 (6 bases). CDR1 and CDR2 (germline): SGHTS, YDEGEE. Between the trimmed V and J ends, which lost 0 bases and 11 bases, there was a span of 12 bases. This CDR3 comprises 13 residues. Full variable domain (rest looked up from reference TRBV5-8 and TRBJ1-5): EAGVTQSPTHLIKTRGQQATLRCSPISGHTSVYWYQQALGLGLQFLLWYDEGEERNRGNFPPRFSGRQFPNYSSELNVNALELEDSALYLCASSLADRRTQHFGDGTRLSIL.

About this clonotype: A much more abundant neighbour one base away suggests this may be a read error. The CDR3 end shows no conserved phenylalanine or tryptophan, and so a read error is likely. The J gene is TRBJ2-7, the V gene TRBV10-3; 8 bases fit TRBD1. Germline CDR1 ENHRY, CDR2 SYGVKD. The V segment lost 0 bases and the J segment 2 bases; nucleotides outside the gene matches: 6. The CDR3 consists of 16 residues. For the CDR3, the DNA is TGTGCCATCAGTGAGTCGCGGACAGGGTCCACCTACGAGCAGTACTCC. Translating it yields CAISESRTGSTYEQYS.

Notes on this clonotype: The junction departs from germline at one end; a sequencing error may be responsible. J is TRBJ1-6 and V is TRBV7-9; no clear D gene. The CDR3 totals 12 residues. Per the germline V gene, CDR1 is SEHNR and CDR2 is FQNEAQ (reference sequence). CDR3 sequence: CASTLDNSPLHF. CDR3 nucleotides: TGTGCCAGCACCTTAGATAATTCACCCCTCCACTTT.

This clonotype appeared many times. The chain links TRBV10-2 to TRBJ2-7, with a weak D call TRBD1 (6 bases). The CDR3 loop spans 13 amino acids. In germline, CDR1 is WSHSY, CDR2 SAAADI. V shed 9 bases and J shed 0 bases, with 12 bases lying between them. This chain's CDR3 is CASGGQTSYEQYF. The DNA of the CDR3 is TGCGCCAGTGGGGGACAAACCTCCTACGAGCAGTACTTC.

Concerning this clonotype itself: Being one base from a much bigger clone, this may be a read error. The V and J genes are TRBV7-9 and TRBJ2-2; the D gene is possibly TRBD2 (5 bases). Germline-derived CDR1 and CDR2 are SEHNR and FQNEAQ (reference sequence). This CDR3 region has 14 residues. Written as DNA, the CDR3 is TGTGCCAGCAGCAAAACAGAAGGCACCGGGGAGCTGCTTTTT. It translates to CASSKTEGTGELLF.

The genes are TRBV12-3 or TRBV12-4 and TRBJ1-1, with TRBD1 identical over 7 bases. Unmatched junction bases numbered 13, after V lost 6 bases and J lost 6 bases. The CDR3 loop spans 15 amino acids. CDR3 sequence: CASSAQGGPYSEAFF. CDR3 nucleotide sequence: TGTGCCAGCAGCGCCCAGGGGGGTCCTTATTCTGAAGCTTTCTTT.

For this clonotype: A read error is possible here, since a much larger clone lies one base away. The rearrangement links TRBV7-9 to TRBJ2-5; no reliable D call. Germline V gene sequence: CDR1 SEHNR, CDR2 FQNEAQ (reference sequence). The CDR3 runs 13 residues. The CDR3 nucleotides are TGTGCCAGCAGCCCGATGCGCCAGGAGATCCAGTACTTC. Its protein is CASSPMRQEIQYF.

This clonotype was picked up many times. The chain links TRBV27 to TRBJ1-5; possibly TRBD1 for D (6 bases). Germline loops: CDR1 MNHEY, CDR2 SMNVEV (reference sequence). V lost 5 bases, J lost 7 bases, and 15 bases lay in between. The CDR3 runs to 14 residues. CDR3 coding DNA: TGTGCCAGCAGTCCAACGGGGGCGCGGCAGCCCCAGCATTTT. It specifies CASSPTGARQPQHF.